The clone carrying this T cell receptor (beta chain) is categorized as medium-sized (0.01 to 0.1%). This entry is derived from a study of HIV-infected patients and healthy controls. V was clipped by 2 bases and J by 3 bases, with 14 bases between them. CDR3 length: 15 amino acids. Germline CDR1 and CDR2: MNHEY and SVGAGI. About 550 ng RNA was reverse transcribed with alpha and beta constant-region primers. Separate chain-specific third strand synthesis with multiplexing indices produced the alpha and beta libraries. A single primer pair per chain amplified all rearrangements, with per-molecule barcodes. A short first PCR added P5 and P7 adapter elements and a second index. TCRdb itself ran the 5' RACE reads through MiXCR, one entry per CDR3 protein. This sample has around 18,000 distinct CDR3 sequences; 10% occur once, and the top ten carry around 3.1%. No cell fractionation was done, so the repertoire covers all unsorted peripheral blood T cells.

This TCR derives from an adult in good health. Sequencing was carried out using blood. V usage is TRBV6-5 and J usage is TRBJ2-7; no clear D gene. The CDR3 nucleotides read TGTGCCAGCAGTTACGGGTCGCCCTGGCGCTACGAGCAGTACTTC. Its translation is CASSYGSPWRYEQYF.